Listed below are T cell receptor beta chains from one sample, sequenced in a study of CD8 T cells in ankylosing spondylitis. MiXCR, applied by TCRdb to the 5' RACE reads, yields one record per CDR3 protein. The table shows 200,000 to 250,000 distinct CDR3 sequences, with around 18% occurring only once. The sequencing sample was made of blood, either unsorted or a sorted T cell fraction (not recorded which). The source is a male donor with ankylosing spondylitis. CDR3s include the opening cysteine and the closing phenylalanine or tryptophan. Fields, in order: V gene, J gene, D gene, clone size, CDR3 protein, CDR3 DNA. The D gene is left open where the match is weak. Rows may omit the clone size; those that give it use once, few, many or a size class.

>TRBV16|TRBJ1-2|TRBD1|many
CASSPVGRDRSLGYTF
TGTGCCAGCAGCCCGGTGGGAAGGGACAGGTCTCTTGGCTACACCTTC
>TRBV20-1|TRBJ2-7|.|.
CSAKGAGPDEQYF
TGCAGTGCTAAAGGGGCGGGGCCCGACGAGCAGTACTTC
>TRBV11-1|TRBJ2-3|TRBD2|few
CMRREIGTDTQYF
TGTATGAGGCGGGAGATCGGCACAGATACGCAGTATTTT
>TRBV4-1|TRBJ2-3|TRBD1|many
CASSQGPQGRFADTQYF
TGCGCCAGCAGCCAAGGGCCACAGGGGAGATTCGCAGATACGCAGTATTTT
>TRBV27|TRBJ2-1|.|.
CASSLLPAPPDNEQFF
TGTGCCAGCAGTCTACTACCCGCCCCCCCCGACAATGAGCAGTTCTTC
>TRBV29-1|TRBJ1-1|TRBD1|.
CSIPGQGLEAFF
TGCAGCATACCGGGACAGGGGTTAGAAGCTTTCTTT
>TRBV7-9|TRBJ2-3|.|few
CASSGSRELTDTQYF
TGTGCCAGCAGCGGCAGCCGGGAGCTCACAGATACGCAGTATTTT
>TRBV15|TRBJ1-1|.|few
CATSRSPGRENTEAFF
TGTGCCACCAGCAGGTCCCCGGGACGGGAGAACACTGAAGCTTTCTTT
>TRBV7-9|TRBJ2-2|.|few
CASSQTFTGELFF
TGTGCCAGCAGCCAGACTTTCACCGGGGAGCTGTTTTTT
>TRBV14|TRBJ2-7|TRBD1|.
CASSQEWQGEYEQYF
TGTGCCAGCAGCCAAGAATGGCAGGGGGAGTACGAGCAGTACTTC
>TRBV5-6|TRBJ2-4|.|few
CASSPGVGIQYF
TGTGCCAGCAGCCCAGGAGTGGGCATTCAGTACTTC
>TRBV27|TRBJ2-7|.|.
CASSADGSSYEQYF
TGTGCCAGCAGTGCGGACGGGAGCTCCTACGAGCAGTACTTC
>TRBV12-3/TRBV12-4|TRBJ2-7|.|.
CASSWVVEGEQYF
TGTGCCAGCAGTTGGGTGGTGGAGGGGGAGCAGTACTTC
>TRBV2|TRBJ2-5|TRBD1|few
CASSSGQAPETQYF
TGTGCCAGCAGTTCCGGACAGGCACCAGAGACCCAGTACTTC
>TRBV11-2|TRBJ2-3|.|.
CASSLEFTGSWVDTQYF
TGTGCCAGCAGCTTAGAATTTACAGGGTCATGGGTAGATACGCAGTATTTT
>TRBV29-1|TRBJ2-7|TRBD2|.
CSVVGLAGGQVYEQYF
TGCAGCGTTGTGGGACTAGCGGGAGGACAGGTGTACGAGCAGTACTTC
>TRBV6-5|TRBJ2-7|TRBD1|.
CASSWDRVAYEQYF
TGTGCCAGCAGTTGGGACAGGGTGGCCTACGAGCAGTACTTC
>TRBV20-1|TRBJ1-5|.|.
CSASDSPPQPQHF
TGCAGTGCTAGTGACAGCCCGCCTCAGCCCCAGCATTTT
>TRBV29-1|TRBJ2-5|.|few
CSGGGGLQETQYF
TGCAGTGGAGGAGGGGGCCTACAAGAGACCCAGTACTTC
>TRBV5-6|TRBJ2-1|TRBD1|.
CASSTTSGGPDNEQFF
TGTGCCAGCAGCACAACCTCAGGGGGCCCAGACAATGAGCAGTTCTTC
>TRBV20-1|TRBJ2-7|TRBD1|.
CSARKFPDRGDYEQYF
TGCAGTGCTAGAAAATTCCCAGACAGGGGTGACTACGAGCAGTACTTC
>TRBV19|TRBJ2-3|TRBD1|once
CASSIKPGQGFPDTQYF
TGTGCCAGTAGTATCAAACCGGGACAGGGGTTCCCAGATACGCAGTATTTT
>TRBV4-1|TRBJ1-6|TRBD1|.
CASSQGQGNNSPLHF
TGCGCCAGCAGCCAGGGACAGGGGAATAATTCACCCCTCCACTTT
>TRBV7-2|TRBJ2-5|.|.
CASRPIPGLVNGQYF
TGTGCCAGCAGACCAATTCCGGGACTGGTAAACGGGCAGTACTTC
>TRBV28|TRBJ2-7|.|few
CASRGWGYEQYF
TGTGCCAGCAGGGGGTGGGGCTACGAGCAGTACTTC
>TRBV7-8|TRBJ2-7|.|many
CASSLYQGPSYEQYF
TGTGCCAGCAGCTTATACCAGGGCCCTTCCTACGAGCAGTACTTC
>TRBV10-3|TRBJ1-1|.|few
CAISESIQTNTEAFF
TGTGCCATCAGTGAGTCAATACAGACGAACACTGAAGCTTTCTTT
>TRBV20-1|TRBJ2-3|TRBD2|.
CSAGGNLAGGPSDTQYF
TGCAGTGCTGGGGGGAACTTAGCGGGGGGGCCCTCAGATACGCAGTATTTT
>TRBV29-1|TRBJ2-3|.|.
CSVVETDTQYF
TGCAGCGTTGTTGAGACAGATACGCAGTATTTT
>TRBV19|TRBJ2-7|TRBD1|few
CASGTGGEQYF
TGTGCCAGCGGGACAGGGGGCGAGCAGTACTTC
>TRBV20-1|TRBJ2-1|TRBD2|.
CSAPSGGAHNEQFF
TGCAGTGCCCCAAGCGGGGGGGCTCACAATGAGCAGTTCTTC
>TRBV11-2|TRBJ1-2|.|many
CASTGLGTSPYGYTF
TGTGCCAGCACCGGACTCGGGACATCGCCCTATGGCTACACCTTC
>TRBV5-4|TRBJ1-5|.|.
CASSLVDKHQPQHF
TGTGCCAGCAGCTTGGTCGACAAACATCAGCCCCAGCATTTT
>TRBV3-1|TRBJ1-1|.|few
CASSQAKGTNTEAFF
TGTGCCAGCAGCCAAGCCAAAGGGACGAACACTGAAGCTTTCTTT
>TRBV12-3/TRBV12-4|TRBJ2-3|.|.
CASSTLDIPPPHTDTQYF
TGTGCCAGCAGTACTCTAGATATCCCACCCCCTCACACAGATACGCAGTATTTT
>TRBV10-3|TRBJ2-2|.|few
CAISGAGANTGELFF
TGTGCCATCAGTGGAGCAGGGGCGAACACCGGGGAGCTGTTTTTT
>TRBV7-3|TRBJ1-1|.|few
CASSSQGNTEAFF
TGTGCCAGCAGCTCACAGGGGAACACTGAAGCTTTCTTT
>TRBV3-1|TRBJ1-4|TRBD1|.
CASSHLTGTTPGKLFF
TGTGCCAGCAGCCATCTGACAGGGACCACGCCTGGAAAACTGTTTTTT
>TRBV7-2|TRBJ2-2|.|many
CAWQGGNTGELFF
TGTGCCTGGCAGGGGGGGAACACCGGGGAGCTGTTTTTT
>TRBV27|TRBJ2-3|.|few
CASSLTPRGNTDTQYF
TGTGCCAGCAGTTTAACCCCTCGGGGGAACACAGATACGCAGTATTTT
>TRBV5-6|TRBJ1-2|.|.
CASSLWPGPVGYTF
TGTGCCAGCAGCTTGTGGCCAGGGCCGGTAGGCTACACCTTC
>TRBV4-1|TRBJ2-3|.|.
CASSQETGPLTDTQYF
TGCGCCAGCAGCCAAGAGACAGGACCTCTCACAGATACGCAGTATTTT
>TRBV6-1|TRBJ1-5|TRBD1|many
CASSATGGSNQPQHF
TGTGCCAGCAGCGCGACAGGGGGAAGCAATCAGCCCCAGCATTTT
>TRBV7-2|TRBJ2-7|TRBD2|.
CASSSHFGVAGGYEQYF
TGTGCCAGCAGCTCCCATTTTGGGGTAGCGGGAGGATACGAGCAGTACTTC
>TRBV6-1|TRBJ2-2|TRBD2|few
CANSGGADTGELFF
TGTGCCAATAGCGGGGGGGCCGACACCGGGGAGCTGTTTTTT
>TRBV4-2|TRBJ2-1|.|few
CASSQEEGSGTQQFF
TGTGCCAGCAGCCAAGAAGAGGGGTCGGGGACCCAGCAGTTCTTC
>TRBV28|TRBJ2-2|.|.
CASSSWTEDTGELFF
TGTGCCAGCAGTTCCTGGACAGAAGACACCGGGGAGCTGTTTTTT
>TRBV6-2/TRBV6-3|TRBJ2-1|TRBD2|few
CASSPRLARERGEQFF
TGTGCCAGCAGTCCACGACTAGCCCGGGAGAGGGGTGAGCAGTTCTTC
>TRBV9|TRBJ1-1|.|.
CASSVDLGGTEAFF
TGTGCCAGCAGCGTAGATCTGGGGGGCACTGAAGCTTTCTTT
>TRBV20-1|TRBJ2-7|.|many
CSAKTPDSPSYEQYF
TGCAGTGCTAAGACCCCCGACAGTCCCTCCTACGAGCAGTACTTC
>TRBV29-1|TRBJ2-2|.|.
CSVEVGSGELFF
TGCAGCGTTGAAGTGGGGTCCGGGGAGCTGTTTTTT
>TRBV29-1|TRBJ2-7|.|many
CSVDKGEGGEQYF
TGCAGCGTTGATAAGGGCGAAGGAGGGGAGCAGTACTTC
>TRBV7-9|TRBJ2-3|.|.
CASSTPGRDTQYF
TGTGCCAGCAGCACCCCGGGGCGGGATACGCAGTATTTT
>TRBV7-9|TRBJ2-3|TRBD2|few
CASSFGTRGLDTQYF
TGTGCCAGCAGCTTCGGGACTAGGGGTCTCGATACGCAGTATTTT
>TRBV5-4|TRBJ2-7|.|.
CASSTIQGNGYEQYF
TGTGCCAGCAGCACGATACAGGGTAATGGTTACGAGCAGTACTTC
>TRBV4-1|TRBJ2-2|.|few
CASSQGGGGTGELFF
TGCGCCAGCAGCCAAGGGGGAGGAGGCACCGGGGAGCTGTTTTTT
>TRBV6-5|TRBJ1-1|.|.
CASSYGDGFTEAFF
TGTGCCAGCAGTTACGGGGACGGATTCACTGAAGCTTTCTTT
>TRBV7-9|TRBJ1-6|.|few
CASSPPQGIDSPLHF
TGTGCCAGCAGCCCACCCCAGGGGATCGATTCACCCCTCCACTTT
>TRBV27|TRBJ2-7|.|few
CASTPLAGNYEQYF
TGTGCCAGCACCCCTCTAGCAGGAAACTACGAGCAGTACTTC
>TRBV19|TRBJ2-2|TRBD2|.
CASAPWLAGEANTGELFF
TGTGCCAGTGCCCCTTGGCTAGCGGGAGAGGCGAACACCGGGGAGCTGTTTTTT